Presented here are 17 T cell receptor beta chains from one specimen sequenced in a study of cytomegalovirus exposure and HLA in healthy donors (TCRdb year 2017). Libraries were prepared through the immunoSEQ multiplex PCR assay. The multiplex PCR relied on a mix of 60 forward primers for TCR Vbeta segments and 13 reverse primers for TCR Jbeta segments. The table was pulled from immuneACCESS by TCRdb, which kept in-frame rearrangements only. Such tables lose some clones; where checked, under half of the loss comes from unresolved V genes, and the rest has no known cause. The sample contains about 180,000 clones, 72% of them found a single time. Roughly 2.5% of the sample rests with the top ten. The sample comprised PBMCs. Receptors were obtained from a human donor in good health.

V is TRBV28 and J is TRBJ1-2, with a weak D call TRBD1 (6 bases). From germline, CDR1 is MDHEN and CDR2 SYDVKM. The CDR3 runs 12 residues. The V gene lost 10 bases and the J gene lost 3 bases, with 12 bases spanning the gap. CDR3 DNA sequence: TGTGCCACCGCTTGGACAGACTATGGCTACACCTTC. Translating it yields CATAWTDYGYTF.

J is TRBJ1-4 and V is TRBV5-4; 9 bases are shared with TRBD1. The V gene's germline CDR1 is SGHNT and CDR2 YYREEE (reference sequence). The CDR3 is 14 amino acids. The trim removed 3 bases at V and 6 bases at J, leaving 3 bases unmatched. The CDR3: CASSSRDRDEKLFF. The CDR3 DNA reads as TGTGCCAGCAGCTCCCGGGACAGGGATGAAAAACTGTTTTTT.

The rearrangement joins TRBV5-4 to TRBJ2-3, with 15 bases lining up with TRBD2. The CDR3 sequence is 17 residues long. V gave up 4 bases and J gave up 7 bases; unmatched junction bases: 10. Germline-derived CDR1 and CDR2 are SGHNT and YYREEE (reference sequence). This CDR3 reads CASSRTSGGAMRNTQYF. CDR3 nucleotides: TGTGCCAGCAGCAGGACTAGCGGGGGGGCGATGAGGAATACGCAGTATTTT. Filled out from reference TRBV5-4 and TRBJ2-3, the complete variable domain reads ETGVTQSPTHLIKTRGQQVTLRCSSQSGHNTVSWYQQALGQGPQFIFQYYREEENGRGNFPPRFSGLQFPNYSSELNVNALELDDSALYLCASSRTSGGAMRNTQYFGPGTRLTVL.

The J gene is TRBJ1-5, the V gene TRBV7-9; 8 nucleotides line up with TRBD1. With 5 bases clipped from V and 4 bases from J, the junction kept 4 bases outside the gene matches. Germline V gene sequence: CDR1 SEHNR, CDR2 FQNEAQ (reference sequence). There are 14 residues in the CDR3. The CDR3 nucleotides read TGTGCCAGCAGCGTGACAGGGGAGAATCAGCCCCAGCATTTT. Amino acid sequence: CASSVTGENQPQHF.

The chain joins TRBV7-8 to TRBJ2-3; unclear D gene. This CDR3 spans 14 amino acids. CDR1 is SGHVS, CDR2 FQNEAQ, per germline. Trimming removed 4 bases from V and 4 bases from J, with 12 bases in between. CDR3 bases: TGTGCCAGCAGCTACTCCAGGTGGGCAGATACGCAGTATTTT. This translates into CASSYSRWADTQYF.

This CDR3 reads CASSSRGGGNTIYF. CDR3 DNA: TGTGCCAGCAGCAGCAGGGGTGGTGGAAACACCATATATTTT. The chain carries TRBV7-6 and TRBJ1-3; D is possibly TRBD1 (6 bases). This CDR3 comprises 14 residues. Germline assignment: CDR1 SGHVS and CDR2 FNYEAQ. Trimming stripped 5 bases from V and 3 bases from J, with 11 bases between.

The CDR3 loop is CASSRGAPGELFF. In DNA form, the CDR3 reads TGTGCCAGCAGCCGGGGGGCGCCCGGGGAGCTGTTTTTT. The gene calls are TRBV11-2 and TRBJ2-2, with D perhaps TRBD2 (7 bases). This CDR3 spans 13 amino acids. Germline V gene sequence: CDR1 SGHAT, CDR2 FQNNGV. The V end was cut by 5 bases, the J end by 6 bases, with 10 bases between. Variable domain in full (rest from reference TRBV11-2 and TRBJ2-2): EAGVAQSPRYKIIEKRQSVAFWCNPISGHATLYWYQQILGQGPKLLIQFQNNGVVDDSQLPKDRFSAERLKGVDSTLKIQPAKLEDSAVYLCASSRGAPGELFFGEGSRLTVL.

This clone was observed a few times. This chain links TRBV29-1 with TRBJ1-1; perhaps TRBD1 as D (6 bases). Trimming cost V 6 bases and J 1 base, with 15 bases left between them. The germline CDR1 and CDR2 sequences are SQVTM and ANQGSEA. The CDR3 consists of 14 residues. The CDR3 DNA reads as TGCAGCGTCGCCATACAGGGATGGAACACTGAAGCTTTCTTT. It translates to CSVAIQGWNTEAFF.

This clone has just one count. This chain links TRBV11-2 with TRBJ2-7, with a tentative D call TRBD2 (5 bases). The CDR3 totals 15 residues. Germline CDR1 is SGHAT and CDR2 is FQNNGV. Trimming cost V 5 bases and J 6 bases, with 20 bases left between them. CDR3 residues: CASSTGVGPGSEQYF. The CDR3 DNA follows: TGTGCCAGCAGCACCGGGGTTGGGCCGGGAAGCGAGCAGTACTTC.

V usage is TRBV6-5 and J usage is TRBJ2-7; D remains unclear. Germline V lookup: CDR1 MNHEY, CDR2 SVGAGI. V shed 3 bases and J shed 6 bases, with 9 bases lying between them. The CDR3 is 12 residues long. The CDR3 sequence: CASSYGPSEQYF. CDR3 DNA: TGTGCCAGCAGTTATGGGCCCTCCGAGCAGTACTTC.

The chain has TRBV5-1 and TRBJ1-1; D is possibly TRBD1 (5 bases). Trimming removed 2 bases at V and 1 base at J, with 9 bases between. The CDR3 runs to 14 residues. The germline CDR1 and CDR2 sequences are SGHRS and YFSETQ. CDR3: CASSFRESNTEAFF. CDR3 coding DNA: TGCGCCAGCAGCTTCAGGGAATCGAACACTGAAGCTTTCTTT.

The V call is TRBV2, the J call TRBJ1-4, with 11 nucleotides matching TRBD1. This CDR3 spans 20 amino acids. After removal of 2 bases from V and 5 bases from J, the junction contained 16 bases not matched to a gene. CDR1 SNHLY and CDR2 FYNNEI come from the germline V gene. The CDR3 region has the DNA TGTGCCAGCAGTGAAAAATTAGCTATTGGACAGGGGGCCCTCAATGAAAAACTGTTTTTT. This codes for CASSEKLAIGQGALNEKLFF.

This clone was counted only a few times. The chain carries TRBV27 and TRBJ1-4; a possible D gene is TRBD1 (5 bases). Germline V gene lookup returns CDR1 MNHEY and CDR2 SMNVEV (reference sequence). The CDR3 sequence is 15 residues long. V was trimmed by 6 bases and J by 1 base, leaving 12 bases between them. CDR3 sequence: CASRLAGGTNEKLFF. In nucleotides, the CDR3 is TGTGCCAGCAGACTTGCGGGGGGAACTAATGAAAAACTGTTTTTT.

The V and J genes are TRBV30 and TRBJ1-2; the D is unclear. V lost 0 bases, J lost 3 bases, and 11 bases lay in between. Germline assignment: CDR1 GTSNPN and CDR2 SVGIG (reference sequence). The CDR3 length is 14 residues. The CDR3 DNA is TGTGCCTGGAGTGTACCACGGCAGGACTATGGCTACACCTTC. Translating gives CAWSVPRQDYGYTF.

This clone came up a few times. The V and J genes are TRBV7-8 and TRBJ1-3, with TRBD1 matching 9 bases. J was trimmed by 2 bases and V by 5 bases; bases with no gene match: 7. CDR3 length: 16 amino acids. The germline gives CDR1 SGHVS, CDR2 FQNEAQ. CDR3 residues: CASSVRGQGAGNTIYF. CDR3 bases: TGTGCCAGCAGCGTTCGGGGACAGGGAGCTGGAAACACCATATATTTT.

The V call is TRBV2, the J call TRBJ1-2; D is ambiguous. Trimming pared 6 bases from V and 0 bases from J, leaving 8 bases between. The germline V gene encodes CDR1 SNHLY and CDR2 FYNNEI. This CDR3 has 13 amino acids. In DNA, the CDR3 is TGTGCCAGCAGCACGGAGGCTAACTATGGCTACACCTTC. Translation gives CASSTEANYGYTF.

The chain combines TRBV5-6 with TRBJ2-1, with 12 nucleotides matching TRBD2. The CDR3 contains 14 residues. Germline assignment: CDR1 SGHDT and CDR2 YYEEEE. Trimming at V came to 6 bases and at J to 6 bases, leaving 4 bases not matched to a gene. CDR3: CASTWTSGANEQFF. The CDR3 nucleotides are TGTGCCAGCACCTGGACTAGCGGGGCCAATGAGCAGTTCTTC. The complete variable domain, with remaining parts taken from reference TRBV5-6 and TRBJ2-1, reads DAGVTQSPTHLIKTRGQQVTLRCSPKSGHDTVSWYQQALGQGPQFIFQYYEEEERQRGNFPDRFSGHQFPNYSSELNVNALLLGDSALYLCASTWTSGANEQFFGPGTRLTVL.